A selection of T cell receptor beta chains follows, all from one sample in a study of cytomegalovirus exposure and HLA in healthy donors. Here immunoSEQ multiplex PCR was the method, and the copy in TCRdb shows in-frame clones only, minus some. The profile shows 130,000 to 150,000 clones, roughly 72% of them singletons. Sequencing was performed on PBMCs. The receptor source for this set is a man aged 35-49 years in good health and CMV-seronegative. CDR3s include the opening cysteine and the closing phenylalanine or tryptophan. A D gene is named only where the DNA matches it firmly. Clone sizes are given selectively: once, few, many, or a class where the clone is expanded.

>TRBJ2-3|TRBV29-1|TRBD1|-
CSVDGQGGTDTQYF
TGCAGCGTAGATGGACAGGGGGGCACAGATACGCAGTATTTT
>TRBJ1-5|TRBV12-5|-|-
CASGPNGTAGQPQHF
TGTGCTAGTGGCCCCAACGGGACTGCCGGTCAGCCCCAGCATTTT
>TRBJ2-7|TRBV7-2|-|-
CASSLDRGRGYEQYF
TGTGCCAGCAGCTTAGATAGGGGCAGGGGCTACGAGCAGTACTTC
>TRBJ1-1|TRBV7-6|-|-
CASSPRAVRRGRNTEAFF
TGTGCCAGCAGCCCCCGCGCGGTTAGGAGAGGAAGGAACACTGAAGCTTTCTTT
>TRBJ1-1|TRBV18|-|-
CASSPRAGPNTEAFF
TGTGCCAGCTCACCTCGAGCGGGCCCCAACACTGAAGCTTTCTTT
>TRBJ2-7|TRBV2|TRBD2|-
CASRARTSGTYEQYF
TGTGCCAGCAGGGCTAGGACTAGCGGGACGTACGAGCAGTACTTC
>TRBJ1-1|TRBV5-4|TRBD1|once
CASSSPKGAAEAFF
TGTGCCAGCAGCTCCCCTAAGGGGGCCGCTGAAGCTTTCTTT
>TRBJ1-1|TRBV6-1|-|-
CASSESGFAEAFF
TGTGCCAGCAGTGAAAGCGGGTTCGCTGAAGCTTTCTTT
>TRBJ1-1|TRBV5-1|TRBD1|once
CASSLSSGTVNTEAFF
TGCGCCAGCAGCTTGTCTTCCGGGACAGTGAACACTGAAGCTTTCTTT
>TRBJ2-7|TRBV7-2|TRBD2|-
CASSLVAGGGEQYF
TGTGCCAGCAGCTTGGTGGCGGGAGGGGGGGAGCAGTACTTC
>TRBJ2-1|TRBV5-4|TRBD2|-
CASSFPPGGGVLGDEQFF
TGTGCCAGCAGCTTCCCACCGGGGGGGGGCGTCTTGGGGGATGAGCAGTTCTTC
>TRBJ1-6|TRBV6-4|TRBD1|-
CASSRDSVNNSPLHF
TGTGCCAGCAGCAGGGACAGTGTGAATAATTCACCCCTCCACTTT
>TRBJ1-6|TRBV28|-|-
CASSPRTHSPLHF
TGTGCCAGCAGTCCCAGGACTCATTCACCCCTCCACTTT
>TRBJ2-2|TRBV5-1|-|-
CASSSTVRANTGELFF
TGCGCCAGCAGCTCGACAGTTCGCGCGAACACCGGGGAGCTGTTTTTT